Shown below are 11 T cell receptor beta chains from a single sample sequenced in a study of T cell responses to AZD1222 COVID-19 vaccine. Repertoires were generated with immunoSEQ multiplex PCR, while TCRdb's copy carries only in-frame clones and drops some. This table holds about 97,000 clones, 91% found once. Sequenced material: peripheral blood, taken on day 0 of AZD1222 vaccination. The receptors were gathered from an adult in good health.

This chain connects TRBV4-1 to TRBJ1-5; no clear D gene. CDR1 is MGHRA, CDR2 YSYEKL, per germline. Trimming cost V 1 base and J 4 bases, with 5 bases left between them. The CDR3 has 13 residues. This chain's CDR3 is CASSQAANQPQHF. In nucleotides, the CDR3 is TGCGCCAGCAGCCAAGCCGCAAATCAGCCCCAGCATTTT.

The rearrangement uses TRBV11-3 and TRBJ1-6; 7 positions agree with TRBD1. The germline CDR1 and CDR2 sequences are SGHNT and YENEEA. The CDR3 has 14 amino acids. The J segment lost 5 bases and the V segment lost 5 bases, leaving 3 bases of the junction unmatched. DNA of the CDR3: TGTGCCAGCAGCCCAACAGGGGATAATTCACCCCTCCACTTT. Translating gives CASSPTGDNSPLHF.

The DNA for the CDR3 is TGTGCCACCAGAACAGGACAGGGCAATCAGCCCCAGCATTTT. Its translation: CATRTGQGNQPQHF. The rearrangement links TRBV6-5 to TRBJ1-5, with 7 bases matching TRBD1. The length of the CDR3 is 14 residues. The germline CDR1 and CDR2 sequences are MNHEY and SVGAGI. The ends lost 10 bases at V and 2 bases at J; junction bases unmatched: 8.

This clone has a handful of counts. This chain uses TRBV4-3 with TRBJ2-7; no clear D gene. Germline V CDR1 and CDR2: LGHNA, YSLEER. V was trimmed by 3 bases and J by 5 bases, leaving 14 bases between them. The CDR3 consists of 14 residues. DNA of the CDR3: TGCGCCAGCAGCCACACAATGTTAAGCAACGAGCAGTACTTC. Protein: CASSHTMLSNEQYF.

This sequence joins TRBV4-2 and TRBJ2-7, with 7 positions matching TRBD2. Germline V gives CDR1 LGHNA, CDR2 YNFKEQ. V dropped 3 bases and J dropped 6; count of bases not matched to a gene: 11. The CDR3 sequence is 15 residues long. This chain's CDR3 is CASSHDTREGGEQYF. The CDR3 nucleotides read TGTGCCAGCAGCCATGATACAAGGGAGGGCGGCGAGCAGTACTTC.

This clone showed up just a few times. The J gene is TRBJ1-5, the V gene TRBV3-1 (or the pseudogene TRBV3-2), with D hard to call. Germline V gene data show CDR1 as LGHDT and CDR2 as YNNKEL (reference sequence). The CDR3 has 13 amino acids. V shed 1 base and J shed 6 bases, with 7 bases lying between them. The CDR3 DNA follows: TGTGCCAGCAGCCAAGCCCTAGGTCAGCCCCAGCATTTT. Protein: CASSQALGQPQHF.

DNA for the CDR3: TGCGCCAGCAGCTTGGCCCCCGGAAGCTCTGGAAACACCATATATTTT. Residues: CASSLAPGSSGNTIYF. V is TRBV5-1 and J is TRBJ1-3; D unclear. The germline CDR1 and CDR2 sequences are SGHRS and YFSETQ. V lost 0 bases and J lost 0, with 10 bases in between. This CDR3 is built from 16 residues.

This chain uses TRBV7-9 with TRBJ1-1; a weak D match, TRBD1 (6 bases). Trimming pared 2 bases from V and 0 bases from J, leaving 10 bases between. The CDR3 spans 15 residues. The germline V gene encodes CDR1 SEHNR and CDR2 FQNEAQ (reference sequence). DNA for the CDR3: TGTGCCAGCAGCTTAAAAGGGGGGATGAACACTGAAGCTTTCTTT. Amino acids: CASSLKGGMNTEAFF.

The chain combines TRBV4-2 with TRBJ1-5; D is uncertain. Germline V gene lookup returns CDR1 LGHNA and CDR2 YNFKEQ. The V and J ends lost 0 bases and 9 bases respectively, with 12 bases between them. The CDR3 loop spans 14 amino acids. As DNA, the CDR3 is TGTGCCAGCAGCCAAGAGGCAGAGAGTTGGCCCCAGCATTTT. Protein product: CASSQEAESWPQHF.

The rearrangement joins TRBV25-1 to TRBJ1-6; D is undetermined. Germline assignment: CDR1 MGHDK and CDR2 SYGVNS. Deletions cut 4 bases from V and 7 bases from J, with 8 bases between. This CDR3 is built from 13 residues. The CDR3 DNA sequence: TGTGCCAGCAGTGGGGCCTGGAATTCACCCCTCCACTTT. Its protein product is CASSGAWNSPLHF.

The CDR3 sequence is CASSQDRETGGGKLFF. The CDR3 DNA reads as TGCGCCAGCAGCCAAGATAGGGAGACAGGGGGCGGAAAACTGTTTTTT. The chain uses TRBV4-3 and TRBJ1-4; 10 bases are shared with TRBD1. J was trimmed by 10 bases and V by 0 bases; bases with no gene match: 8. Germline V CDR1 and CDR2: LGHNA, YSLEER. The CDR3 is made up of 16 amino acids.